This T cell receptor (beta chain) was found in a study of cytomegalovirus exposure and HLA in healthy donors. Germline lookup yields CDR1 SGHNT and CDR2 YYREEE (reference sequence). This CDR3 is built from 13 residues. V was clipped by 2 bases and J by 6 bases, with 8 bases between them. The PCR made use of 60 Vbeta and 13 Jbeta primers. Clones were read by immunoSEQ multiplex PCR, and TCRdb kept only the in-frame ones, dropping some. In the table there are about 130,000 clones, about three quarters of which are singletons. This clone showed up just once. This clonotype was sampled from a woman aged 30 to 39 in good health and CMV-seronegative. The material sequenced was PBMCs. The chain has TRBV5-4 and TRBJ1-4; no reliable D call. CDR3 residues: CASSFRGYEKLFF. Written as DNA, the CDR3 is TGTGCCAGCAGCTTTCGGGGATATGAAAAACTGTTTTTT.